These T cell receptor beta chains were read from a single sample in a study of T-cell reconstitution after alpha-beta-depleted transplantation in children. TCRdb processed the PCR reads anew with MiXCR; each CDR3 protein has one entry. The sample has hundreds of thousands of distinct CDR3 sequences; about 15% are singletons. The sample consisted of PBMCs, mostly from graft donor cells, taken 360 days after TCRalphabeta/CD19-depleted stem cell transplant. The receptors derive from a male patient between 5 and 17 years old who had a stem cell transplant for acute lymphoblastic leukemia, so the T cells may come from the graft donor. CDR3s include the opening cysteine and the closing phenylalanine or tryptophan. The order of the fields is V gene, clone size, D gene, J gene, CDR3 DNA, CDR3 protein. The D gene is left open where the match is weak. Not every row has a clone size; where given, it reads once, few, many or a size class.

TRBV20-1	NA	NA	TRBJ2-1	TGCAGTGCGGGGGGGCTACACCACTACAATGAGCAGTTCTTC	CSAGGLHHYNEQFF
TRBV29-1	many	NA	TRBJ1-1	TGCAGCGTTGTTAAGGGGACGGGGGCTGAAGCTTTCTTT	CSVVKGTGAEAFF
TRBV19	few	NA	TRBJ1-5	TGTGCCAGTAGTATAGGGGCCAGGAATGACAATCAGCCCCAGCATTTT	CASSIGARNDNQPQHF
TRBV7-2	few	TRBD2	TRBJ2-1	TGTGCCAGCAGCTTTTCCCCTCGGACTAGCGCGTACAATGAGCAGTTCTTC	CASSFSPRTSAYNEQFF
TRBV12-3/TRBV12-4	few	TRBD2	TRBJ2-1	TGTGCCAGCAGTTTAAGTAGCGGGAGGGCCAATGAGCAGTTCTTC	CASSLSSGRANEQFF
TRBV27	NA	NA	TRBJ2-7	TGTGCCAGCAGTTCGCAGATTTCCTCCTACGAGCAGTACTTC	CASSSQISSYEQYF
TRBV6-5	NA	NA	TRBJ1-3	TGTGCCAGCAGTTACCCGACAGGTTACAGCTCTGGAAACACCATATATTTT	CASSYPTGYSSGNTIYF
TRBV20-1	few	NA	TRBJ2-7	TGCAGCGGCTTTAGGCACGAATCCTACGAGCAGTACTTC	CSGFRHESYEQYF
TRBV12-3/TRBV12-4	NA	TRBD2	TRBJ2-5	TGTGCCAGCAGTCCCAGGACTAGCGGGAGGGAAGAGACCCAGTACTTC	CASSPRTSGREETQYF
TRBV12-3/TRBV12-4	NA	TRBD1	TRBJ2-3	TGTGCCAGCAGTTTGGCACAGGGGGTCGGCGAAGATACGCAGTATTTT	CASSLAQGVGEDTQYF
TRBV4-1	NA	NA	TRBJ1-1	TGCGCCAGCAGCCTCAGGGGTCGTACCACTGAAGCTTTCTTT	CASSLRGRTTEAFF
TRBV4-1	many	TRBD2	TRBJ2-2	TGCGCCAGCAGCCAGGGACTAGCGGGGAACACCGGGGAGCTGTTTTTT	CASSQGLAGNTGELFF
TRBV25-1	NA	NA	TRBJ2-3	TGTGCCAGCAGTGGGGACCCTACGGCGGATACGCAGTATTTT	CASSGDPTADTQYF
TRBV5-1	NA	NA	TRBJ1-5	TGCGCCAGCAGCTTGGAGTCAACAGATAGCAATCAGCCCCAGCATTTT	CASSLESTDSNQPQHF
TRBV10-2	NA	TRBD2	TRBJ2-1	TGCGCCAGCAACCCGGGGGCGGGAGGGCGCTGGGAGCAGTTCTTC	CASNPGAGGRWEQFF